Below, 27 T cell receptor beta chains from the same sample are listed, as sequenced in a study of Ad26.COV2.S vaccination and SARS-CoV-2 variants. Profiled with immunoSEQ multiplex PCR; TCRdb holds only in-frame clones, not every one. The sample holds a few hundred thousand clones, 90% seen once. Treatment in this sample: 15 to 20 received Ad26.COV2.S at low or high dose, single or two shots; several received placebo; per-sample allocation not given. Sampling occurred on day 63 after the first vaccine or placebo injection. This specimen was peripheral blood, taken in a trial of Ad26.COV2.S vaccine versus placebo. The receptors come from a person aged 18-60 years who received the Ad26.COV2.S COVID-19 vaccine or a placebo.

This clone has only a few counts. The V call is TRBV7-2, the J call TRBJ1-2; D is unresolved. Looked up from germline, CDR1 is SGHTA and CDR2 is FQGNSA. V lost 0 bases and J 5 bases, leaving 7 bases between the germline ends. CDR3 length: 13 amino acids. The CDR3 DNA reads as TGTGCCAGCAGCTTAGCGGGCGGGTATGGCTACACCTTC. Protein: CASSLAGGYGYTF.

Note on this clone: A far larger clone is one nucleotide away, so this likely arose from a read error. The CDR3 protein is CASSPPSYEQYF. DNA for the CDR3: TGTGCCAGCAGCCCCCCATCCTACGAGCAGTACTTC. This rearrangement joins TRBV5-8 to TRBJ2-7; no clear D gene. Trimming left V 4 bases short and J 1 base short, with 6 bases between. The germline V gene has CDR1 SGHTS and CDR2 YDEGEE. This CDR3 has 12 residues.

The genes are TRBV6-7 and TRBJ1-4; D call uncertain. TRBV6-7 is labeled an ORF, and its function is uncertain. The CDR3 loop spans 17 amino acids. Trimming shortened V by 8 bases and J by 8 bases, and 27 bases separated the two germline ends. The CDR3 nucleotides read TGTGCCAGCGCTGCCCTAGGACGTCAGGCTGTATACGAAAAACTGTTTTTT. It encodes CASAALGRQAVYEKLFF.

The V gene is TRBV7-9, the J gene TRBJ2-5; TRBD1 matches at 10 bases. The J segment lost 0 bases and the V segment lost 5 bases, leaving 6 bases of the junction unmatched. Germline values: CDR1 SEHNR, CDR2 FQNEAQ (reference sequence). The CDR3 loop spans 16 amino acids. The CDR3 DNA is TGTGCCAGCAGCCCGGGACAGGGGCTGTACCAAGAGACCCAGTACTTC. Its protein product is CASSPGQGLYQETQYF.

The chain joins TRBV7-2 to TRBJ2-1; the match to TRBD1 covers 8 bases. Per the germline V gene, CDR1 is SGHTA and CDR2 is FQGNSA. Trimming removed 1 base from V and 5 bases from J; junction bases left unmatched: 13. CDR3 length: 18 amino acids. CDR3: CASSLVGTGDFRDNEQFF. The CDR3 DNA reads TGTGCCAGCAGCTTAGTAGGGACAGGAGATTTTCGGGACAATGAGCAGTTCTTC.

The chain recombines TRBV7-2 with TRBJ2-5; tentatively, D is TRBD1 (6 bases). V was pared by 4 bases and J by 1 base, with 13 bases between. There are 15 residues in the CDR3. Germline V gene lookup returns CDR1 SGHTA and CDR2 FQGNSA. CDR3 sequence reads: CASSSTQGFQETQYF. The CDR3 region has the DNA TGTGCCAGCAGCTCCACCCAGGGGTTCCAAGAGACCCAGTACTTC. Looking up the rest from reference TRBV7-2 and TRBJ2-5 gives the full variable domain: GAGVSQSPSNKVTEKGKDVELRCDPISGHTALYWYRQSLGQGLEFLIYFQGNSAPDKSGLPSDRFSAERTGGSVSTLTIQRTQQEDSAVYLCASSSTQGFQETQYFGPGTRLLVL.

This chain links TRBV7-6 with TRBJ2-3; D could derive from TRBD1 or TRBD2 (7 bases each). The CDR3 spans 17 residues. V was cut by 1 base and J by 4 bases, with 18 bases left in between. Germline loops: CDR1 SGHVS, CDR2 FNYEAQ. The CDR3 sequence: CASSLVGGKGAADTQYF. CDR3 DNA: TGTGCCAGCAGCTTAGTCGGGGGGAAGGGGGCAGCAGATACGCAGTATTTT.

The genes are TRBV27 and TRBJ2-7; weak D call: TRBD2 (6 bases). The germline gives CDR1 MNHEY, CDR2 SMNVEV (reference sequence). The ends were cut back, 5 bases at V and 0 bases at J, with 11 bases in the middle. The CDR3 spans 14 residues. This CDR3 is CASSRGGVSYEQYF. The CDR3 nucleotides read TGTGCCAGCAGTAGAGGCGGGGTCTCCTACGAGCAGTACTTC.

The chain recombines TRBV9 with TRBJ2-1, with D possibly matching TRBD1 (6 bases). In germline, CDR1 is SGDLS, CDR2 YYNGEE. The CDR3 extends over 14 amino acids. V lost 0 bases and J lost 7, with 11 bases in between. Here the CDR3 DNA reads TGTGCCAGCAGCGTAGTGGCAGGGGTTAATGAGCAGTTCTTC. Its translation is CASSVVAGVNEQFF.

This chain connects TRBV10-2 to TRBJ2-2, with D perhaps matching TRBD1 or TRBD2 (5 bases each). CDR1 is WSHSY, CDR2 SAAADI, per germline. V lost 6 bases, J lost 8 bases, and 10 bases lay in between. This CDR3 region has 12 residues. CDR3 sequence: CASRRGSGELFF. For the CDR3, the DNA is TGCGCCAGCAGGAGGGGTTCGGGGGAGCTGTTTTTT.

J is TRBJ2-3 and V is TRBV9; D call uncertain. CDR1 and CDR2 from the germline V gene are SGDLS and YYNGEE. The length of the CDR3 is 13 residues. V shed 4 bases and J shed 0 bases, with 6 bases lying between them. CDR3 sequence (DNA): TGTGCCAGCAGCCTGGACAGCACAGATACGCAGTATTTT. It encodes CASSLDSTDTQYF.

In nucleotides, the CDR3 is TGTGCCAGCAGCTCCCCGGGGGTCTCGGGGGCCAACGTCCTGACTTTC. This sequence encodes CASSSPGVSGANVLTF. The rearrangement uses TRBV13 and TRBJ2-6; maybe TRBD2 (6 bases). V was trimmed by 4 bases and J by 4 bases, leaving 14 bases between them. The CDR3 runs to 16 residues. The germline gives CDR1 PRHDT, CDR2 FYEKMQ (reference sequence).

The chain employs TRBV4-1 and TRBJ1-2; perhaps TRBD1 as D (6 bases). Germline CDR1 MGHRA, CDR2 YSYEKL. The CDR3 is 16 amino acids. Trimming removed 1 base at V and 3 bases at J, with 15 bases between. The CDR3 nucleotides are TGCGCCAGCAGCCAAGTTCCGGGGGGCTTGGACTATGGCTACACCTTC. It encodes CASSQVPGGLDYGYTF.

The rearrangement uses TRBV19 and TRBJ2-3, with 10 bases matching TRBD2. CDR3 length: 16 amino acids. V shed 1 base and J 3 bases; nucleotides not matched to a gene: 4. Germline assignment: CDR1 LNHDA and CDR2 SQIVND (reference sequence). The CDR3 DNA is TGTGCCAGTAGTATAGTGTCACTAGCGGGGACAGATACGCAGTATTTT. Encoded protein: CASSIVSLAGTDTQYF. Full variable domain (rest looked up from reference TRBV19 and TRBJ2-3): DGGITQSPKYLFRKEGQNVTLSCEQNLNHDAMYWYRQDPGQGLRLIYYSQIVNDFQKGDIAEGYSVSREKKESFPLTVTSAQKNPTAFYLCASSIVSLAGTDTQYFGPGTRLTVL.

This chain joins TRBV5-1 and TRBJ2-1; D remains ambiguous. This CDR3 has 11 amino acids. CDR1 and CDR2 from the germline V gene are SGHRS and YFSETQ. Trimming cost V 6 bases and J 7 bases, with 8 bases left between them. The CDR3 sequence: CASTNLNEQFF. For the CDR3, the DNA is TGCGCCAGCACCAATCTTAATGAGCAGTTCTTC.

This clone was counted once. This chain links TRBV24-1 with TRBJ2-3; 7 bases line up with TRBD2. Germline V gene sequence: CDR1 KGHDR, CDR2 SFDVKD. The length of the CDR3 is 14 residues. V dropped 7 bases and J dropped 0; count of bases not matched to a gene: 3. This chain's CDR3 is CATSASGSTDTQYF. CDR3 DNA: TGTGCCACCAGCGCTAGCGGTAGCACAGATACGCAGTATTTT.

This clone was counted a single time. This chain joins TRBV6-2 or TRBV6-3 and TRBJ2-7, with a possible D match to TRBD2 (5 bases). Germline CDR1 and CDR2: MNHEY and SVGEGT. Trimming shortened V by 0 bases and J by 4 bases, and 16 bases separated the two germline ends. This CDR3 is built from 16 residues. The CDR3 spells CASSYSRLPEGYEQYF. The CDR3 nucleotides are TGTGCCAGCAGTTACTCGAGACTACCGGAAGGATACGAGCAGTACTTC.

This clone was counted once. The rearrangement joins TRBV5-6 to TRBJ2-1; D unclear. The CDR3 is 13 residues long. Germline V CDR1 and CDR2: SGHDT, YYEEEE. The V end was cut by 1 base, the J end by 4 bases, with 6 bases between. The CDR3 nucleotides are TGTGCCAGCAGCTTGCCTCCTTACAATGAGCAGTTCTTC. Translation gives CASSLPPYNEQFF. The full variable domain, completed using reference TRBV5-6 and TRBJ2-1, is DAGVTQSPTHLIKTRGQQVTLRCSPKSGHDTVSWYQQALGQGPQFIFQYYEEEERQRGNFPDRFSGHQFPNYSSELNVNALLLGDSALYLCASSLPPYNEQFFGPGTRLTVL.

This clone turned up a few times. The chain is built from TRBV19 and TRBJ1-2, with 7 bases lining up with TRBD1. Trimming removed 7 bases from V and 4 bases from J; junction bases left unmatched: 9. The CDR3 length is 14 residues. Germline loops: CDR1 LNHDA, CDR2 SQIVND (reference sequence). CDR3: CASTLGQPSYGYTF. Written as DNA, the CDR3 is TGTGCCAGTACCCTGGGACAGCCAAGCTATGGCTACACCTTC.

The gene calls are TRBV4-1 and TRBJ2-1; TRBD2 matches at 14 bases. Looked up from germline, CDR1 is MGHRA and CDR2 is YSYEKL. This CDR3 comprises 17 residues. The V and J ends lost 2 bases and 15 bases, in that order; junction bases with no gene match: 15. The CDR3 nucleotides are TGCGCCAGCAGCCAACCGCGACTAGCGGGAGGGCCTCTCGTATTGTTCTTC. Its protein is CASSQPRLAGGPLVLFF.

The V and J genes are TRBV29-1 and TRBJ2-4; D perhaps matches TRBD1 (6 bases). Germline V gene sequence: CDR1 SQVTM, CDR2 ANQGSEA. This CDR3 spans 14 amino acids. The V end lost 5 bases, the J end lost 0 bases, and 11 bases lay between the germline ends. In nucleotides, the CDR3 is TGCAGCGTTTCCCCAGGGGTAGCCAAAAACATTCAGTACTTC. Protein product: CSVSPGVAKNIQYF.

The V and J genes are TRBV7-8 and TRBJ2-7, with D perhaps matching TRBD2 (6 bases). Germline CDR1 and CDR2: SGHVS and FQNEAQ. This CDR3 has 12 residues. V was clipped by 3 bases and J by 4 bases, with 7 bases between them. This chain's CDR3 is CASSFGTYEQYF. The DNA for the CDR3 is TGTGCCAGCAGCTTCGGGACTTACGAGCAGTACTTC.

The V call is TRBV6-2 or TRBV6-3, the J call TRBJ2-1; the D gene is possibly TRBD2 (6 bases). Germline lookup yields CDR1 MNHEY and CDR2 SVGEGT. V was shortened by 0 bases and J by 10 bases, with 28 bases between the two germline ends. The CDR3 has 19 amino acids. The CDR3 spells CASSYSRDPTRDSQWEQFF. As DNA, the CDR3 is TGTGCCAGCAGTTACTCACGGGACCCAACAAGGGACTCCCAATGGGAGCAGTTCTTC.

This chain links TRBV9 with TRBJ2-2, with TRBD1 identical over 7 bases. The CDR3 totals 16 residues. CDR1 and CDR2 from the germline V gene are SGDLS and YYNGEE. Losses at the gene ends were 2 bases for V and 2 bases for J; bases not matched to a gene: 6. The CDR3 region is CASSVDLGGNTGELFF. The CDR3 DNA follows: TGTGCCAGCAGCGTCGACTTAGGGGGCAACACCGGGGAGCTGTTTTTT.

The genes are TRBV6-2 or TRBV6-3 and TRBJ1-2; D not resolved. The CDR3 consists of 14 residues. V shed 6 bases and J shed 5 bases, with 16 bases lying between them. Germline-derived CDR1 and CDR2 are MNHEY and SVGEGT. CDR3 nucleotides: TGTGCCAGCAGCAACCTGACTAATCGTTATGGCTACACCTTC. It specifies CASSNLTNRYGYTF.

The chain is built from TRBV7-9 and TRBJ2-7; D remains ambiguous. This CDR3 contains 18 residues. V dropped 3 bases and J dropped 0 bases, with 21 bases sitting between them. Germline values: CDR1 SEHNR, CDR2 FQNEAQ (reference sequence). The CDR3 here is CASSFLSWGATGSYEQYF. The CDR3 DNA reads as TGTGCCAGCAGCTTCTTATCCTGGGGTGCAACGGGCTCCTACGAGCAGTACTTC. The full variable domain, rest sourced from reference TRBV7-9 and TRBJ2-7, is DTGVSQNPRHKITKRGQNVTFRCDPISEHNRLYWYRQTLGQGPEFLTYFQNEAQLEKSRLLSDRFSAERPKGSFSTLEIQRTEQGDSAMYLCASSFLSWGATGSYEQYFGPGTRLTVT.

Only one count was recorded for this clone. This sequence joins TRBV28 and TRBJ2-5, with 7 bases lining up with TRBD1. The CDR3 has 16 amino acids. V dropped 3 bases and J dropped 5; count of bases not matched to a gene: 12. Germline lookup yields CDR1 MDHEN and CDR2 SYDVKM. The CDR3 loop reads CASSFVYRGAPETQYF. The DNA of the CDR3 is TGTGCCAGCAGTTTTGTTTACAGGGGAGCGCCTGAGACCCAGTACTTC.